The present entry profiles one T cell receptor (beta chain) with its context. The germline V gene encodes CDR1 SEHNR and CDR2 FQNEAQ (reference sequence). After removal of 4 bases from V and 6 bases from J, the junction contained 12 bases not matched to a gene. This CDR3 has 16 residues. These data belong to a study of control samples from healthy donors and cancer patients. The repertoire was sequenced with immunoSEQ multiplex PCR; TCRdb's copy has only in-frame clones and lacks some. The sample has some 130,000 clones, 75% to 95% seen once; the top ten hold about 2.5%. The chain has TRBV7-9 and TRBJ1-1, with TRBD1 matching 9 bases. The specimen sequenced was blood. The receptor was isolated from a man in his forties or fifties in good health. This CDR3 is CASSSSGTGKGSEAFF. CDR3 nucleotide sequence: TGTGCCAGCAGCTCCAGCGGGACAGGGAAAGGCTCTGAAGCTTTCTTT.